This TCR beta chain comes out of a study of cytomegalovirus exposure and HLA in healthy donors. Turning to the study itself: Earlier, 200 million or so T cells were analyzed, and about 120 million unique TCR beta sequences were found among them.

Healthy donors of bone marrow made up the group. In regard to this clone: Its target is unknown.

Study-level results: Fewer N-insertions than the approximately 680-donor mean were reportedly shown by an Asian-associated ancestry cluster in a later analysis.

Primers included in the PCR were 60 Vbeta and 13 Jbeta primers. In the original workflow: Approximately 11 million of 65 million to 95 million unique TCR beta chains were shared, per a later count. Generated by immunoSEQ multiplex PCR, the TCRdb table keeps only in-frame clones and is missing some. That table furnishes V, J and clone size, whereas the DNA furnished D and trimming. The sample consists of 100,000 to 150,000 clones, around 77% of them appearing once. Germline-derived CDR1 and CDR2 are LNHDA and SQIVND (reference sequence). V dropped 11 bases and J dropped 0 bases, with 19 bases sitting between them. This CDR3 has 16 amino acids.

Sequencing was done on a sample of PBMCs. V and J are TRBV19 and TRBJ1-4, with D tentatively TRBD1 (6 bases). This clonotype was sampled from a man between 25 and 39 years old in good health and CMV-seronegative. The CDR3 DNA sequence: TGTGCCTCAAGGCCCAGGGGACTACCAACTAATGAAAAACTGTTTTTT. Its translation is CASRPRGLPTNEKLFF.